The clone carrying this T cell receptor (beta chain) was seen a handful of times. Its cognate antigen is unknown. There are 16 residues in the CDR3. Losses at the gene ends were 6 bases for V and 2 bases for J; bases not matched to a gene: 6. This sample was included in a study of identical twins. Whole-study results and caveats: Recombination models fit unrelated individuals' TCR alpha sharing but underestimated twins'.

A universal primer site came from template switching; cDNA carried unique molecular identifiers. TCRdb fed the 5' RACE reads into MiXCR, producing one record per CDR3 protein. Among some 1,600,000 distinct CDR3 sequences listed, about 31% were seen once. The sequencing sample was made of cord blood. The rearrangement joins TRBV12-3 or TRBV12-4 to TRBJ1-6; TRBD1 agrees at 8 bases. The source of this sequence is a newborn girl in good health. The CDR3 region has the DNA TGTGCCAGCAGCCGGGACAGGCTGACCTATAATTCACCCCTCCACTTT. Its translation: CASSRDRLTYNSPLHF.